The following is a TCR beta chain sequence with its context. As yet, its antigen is unknown. These data are taken from a study of T cell responses to AZD1222 COVID-19 vaccine. Study results and caveats: No day 14 peak samples; only post-peak repertoires were characterized. Baseline seropositivity characterized only a handful of AZD1222 recipients. The donor group comprised mostly white British people and more females; the analysis possibly underestimated clonal diversity. The span of vaccine-associated CD4 TCRs extended across spike, with dominance at 160-218 and 743-854.

Clones were read by immunoSEQ multiplex PCR, and TCRdb kept only the in-frame ones, dropping some. The sample lists approximately 150,000 clones; about 89% were seen once. This clonotype was obtained from an adult in good health. Specimen: peripheral blood, collected on day 0 of AZD1222 vaccination.

CDR3 nucleotide sequence: TGTGCCAGCAGTGAGGATGGCTACACCTTC. Protein product: CASSEDGYTF. The rearrangement links TRBV6-1 to TRBJ1-2; no firm D call. This CDR3 has 10 amino acids. CDR1 is MNHNS, CDR2 SASEGT, per germline. V was clipped by 3 bases and J by 6 bases, with 2 bases between them.